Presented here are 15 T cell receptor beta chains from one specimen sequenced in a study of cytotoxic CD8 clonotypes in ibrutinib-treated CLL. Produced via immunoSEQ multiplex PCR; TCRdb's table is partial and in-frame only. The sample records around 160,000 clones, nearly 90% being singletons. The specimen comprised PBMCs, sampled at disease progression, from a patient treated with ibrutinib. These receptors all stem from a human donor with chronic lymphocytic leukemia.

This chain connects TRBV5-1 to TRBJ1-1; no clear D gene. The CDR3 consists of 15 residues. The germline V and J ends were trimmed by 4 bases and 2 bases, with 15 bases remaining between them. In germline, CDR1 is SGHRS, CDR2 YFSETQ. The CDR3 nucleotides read TGCGCCAGCAGCCGTAAGCAGGCCCTAAACACTGAAGCTTTCTTT. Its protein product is CASSRKQALNTEAFF.

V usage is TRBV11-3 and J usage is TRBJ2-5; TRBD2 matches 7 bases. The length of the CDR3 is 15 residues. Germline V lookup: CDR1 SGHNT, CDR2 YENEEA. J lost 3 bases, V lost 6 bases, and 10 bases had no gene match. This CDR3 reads CASRQSLAEKETQYF. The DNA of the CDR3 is TGTGCCAGCAGACAAAGCCTAGCGGAAAAAGAGACCCAGTACTTC.

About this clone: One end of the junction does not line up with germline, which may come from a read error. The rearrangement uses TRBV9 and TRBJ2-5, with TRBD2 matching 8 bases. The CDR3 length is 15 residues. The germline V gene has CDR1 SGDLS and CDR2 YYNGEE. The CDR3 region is CASSVSEREFGRTNF. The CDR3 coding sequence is TGTGCCAGCAGCGTTTCTGAGCGGGAGTTCGGGCGGACAAACTTC.

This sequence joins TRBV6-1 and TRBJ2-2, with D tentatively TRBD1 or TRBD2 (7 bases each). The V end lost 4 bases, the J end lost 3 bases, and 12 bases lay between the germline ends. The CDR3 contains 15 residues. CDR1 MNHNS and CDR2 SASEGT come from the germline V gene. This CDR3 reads CASSVSGGDTGELFF. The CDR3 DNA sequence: TGTGCCAGCAGTGTGTCAGGGGGGGACACCGGGGAGCTGTTTTTT.

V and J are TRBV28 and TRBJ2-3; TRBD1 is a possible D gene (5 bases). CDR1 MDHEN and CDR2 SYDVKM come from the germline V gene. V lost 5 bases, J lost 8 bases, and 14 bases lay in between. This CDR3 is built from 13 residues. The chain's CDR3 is CASSALQAITQYF. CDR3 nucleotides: TGTGCCAGCAGTGCCCTACAGGCAATTACGCAGTATTTT.

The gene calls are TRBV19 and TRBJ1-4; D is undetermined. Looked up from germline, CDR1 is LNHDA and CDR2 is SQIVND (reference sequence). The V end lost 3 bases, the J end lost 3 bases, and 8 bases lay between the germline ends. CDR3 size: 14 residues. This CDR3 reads CASSMLRANEKLFF. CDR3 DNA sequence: TGTGCCAGTAGTATGTTACGCGCTAATGAAAAACTGTTTTTT.

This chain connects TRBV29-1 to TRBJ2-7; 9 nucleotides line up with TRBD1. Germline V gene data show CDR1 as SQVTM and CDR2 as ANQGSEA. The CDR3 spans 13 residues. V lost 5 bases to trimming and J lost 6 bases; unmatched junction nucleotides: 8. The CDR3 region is CSVLDRGFSEQYF. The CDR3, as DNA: TGCAGCGTTCTGGACAGGGGATTCTCCGAGCAGTACTTC.

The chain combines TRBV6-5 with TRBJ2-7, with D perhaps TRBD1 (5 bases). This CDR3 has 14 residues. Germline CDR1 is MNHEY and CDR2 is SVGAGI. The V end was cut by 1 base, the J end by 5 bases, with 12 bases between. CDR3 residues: CASSYYRRADEQYF. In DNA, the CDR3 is TGTGCCAGCAGTTACTATCGCAGGGCGGACGAGCAGTACTTC.

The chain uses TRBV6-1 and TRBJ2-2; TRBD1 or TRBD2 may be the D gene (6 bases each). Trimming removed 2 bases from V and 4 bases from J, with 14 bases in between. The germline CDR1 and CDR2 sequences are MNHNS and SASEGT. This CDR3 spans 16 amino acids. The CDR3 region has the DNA TGTGCCAGCAGTGAACTCGTAGGGGGGAGCACCGGGGAGCTGTTTTTT. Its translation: CASSELVGGSTGELFF.

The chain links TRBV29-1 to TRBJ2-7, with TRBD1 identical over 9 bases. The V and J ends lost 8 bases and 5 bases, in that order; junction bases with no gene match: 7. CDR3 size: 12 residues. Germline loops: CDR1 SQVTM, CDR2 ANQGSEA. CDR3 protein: CSSGTGSNEQYF. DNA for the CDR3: TGCAGCTCGGGGACAGGGAGCAACGAGCAGTACTTC.

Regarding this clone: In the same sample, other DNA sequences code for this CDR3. CDR3 sequence (DNA): TGTGCCAGCAGTTACTCGAGAGGGAACGAGCAGTTCTTC. Translating it yields CASSYSRGNEQFF. The V and J genes are TRBV6-6 and TRBJ2-1; D may be TRBD2 (5 bases). This CDR3 contains 13 residues. Trimming shortened V by 0 bases and J by 10 bases, and 10 bases separated the two germline ends. Germline V lookup: CDR1 MNHNY, CDR2 SVGAGI (reference sequence).

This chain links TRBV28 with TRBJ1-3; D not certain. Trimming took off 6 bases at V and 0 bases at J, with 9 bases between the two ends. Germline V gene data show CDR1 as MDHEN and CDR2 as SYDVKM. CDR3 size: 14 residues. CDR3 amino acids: CASRRAHSGNTIYF. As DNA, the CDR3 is TGTGCCAGCAGGCGGGCCCACTCTGGAAACACCATATATTTT.

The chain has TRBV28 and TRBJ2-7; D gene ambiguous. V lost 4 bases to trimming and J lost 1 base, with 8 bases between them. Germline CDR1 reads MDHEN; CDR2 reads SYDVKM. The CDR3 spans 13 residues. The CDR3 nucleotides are TGTGCCAGCAGTTCCGCCTCATCCTACGAGCAGTACTTC. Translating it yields CASSSASSYEQYF.

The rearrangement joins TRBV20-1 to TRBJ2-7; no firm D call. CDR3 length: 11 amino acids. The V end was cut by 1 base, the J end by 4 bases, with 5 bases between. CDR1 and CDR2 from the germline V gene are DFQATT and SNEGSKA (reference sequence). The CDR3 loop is CSARAEYEQYF. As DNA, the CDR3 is TGCAGTGCTAGAGCAGAATACGAGCAGTACTTC.

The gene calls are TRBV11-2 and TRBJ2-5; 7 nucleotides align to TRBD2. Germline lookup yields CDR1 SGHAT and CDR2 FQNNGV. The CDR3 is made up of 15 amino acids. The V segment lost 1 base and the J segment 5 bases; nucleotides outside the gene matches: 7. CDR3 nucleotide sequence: TGTGCCAGCAGCTTAGTCGGACTGGGAGGGGAGACCCAGTACTTC. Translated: CASSLVGLGGETQYF.